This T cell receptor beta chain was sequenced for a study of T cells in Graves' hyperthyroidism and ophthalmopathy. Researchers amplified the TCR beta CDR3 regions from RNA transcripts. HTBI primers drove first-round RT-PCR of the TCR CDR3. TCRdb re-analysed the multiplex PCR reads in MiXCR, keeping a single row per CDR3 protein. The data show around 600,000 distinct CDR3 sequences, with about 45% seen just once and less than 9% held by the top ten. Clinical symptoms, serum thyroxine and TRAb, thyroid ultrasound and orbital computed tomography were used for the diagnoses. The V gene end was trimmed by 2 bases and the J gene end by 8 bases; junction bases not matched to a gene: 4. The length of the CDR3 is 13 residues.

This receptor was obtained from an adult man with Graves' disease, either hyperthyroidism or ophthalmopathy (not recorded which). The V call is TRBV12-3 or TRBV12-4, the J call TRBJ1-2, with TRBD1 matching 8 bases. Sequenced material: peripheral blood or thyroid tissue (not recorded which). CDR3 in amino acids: CASSLSGQGGYTF. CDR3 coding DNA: TGTGCCAGCAGTTTATCCGGACAGGGCGGCTACACCTTC.